Listed below are T cell receptor beta chains from one sample, sequenced in a study of OX40 agonist ivuxolimab in advanced cancers. Sequencing used immunoSEQ multiplex PCR; TCRdb keeps in-frame clones, though not all of them. The data hold tens of thousands of clones, with more than 65% observed a single time. Sequences were derived from CD4+ or CD8+ T cells sorted from blood, sampled in a trial of the OX40 agonist ivuxolimab. The receptors here all came from an adult with an advanced solid tumor such as melanoma, head and neck, liver or kidney cancer. The CDR3 runs from the conserved cysteine through the conserved F or W. A D gene is named only where the DNA matches it firmly. Only part of the rows carry a size: once, few, many, or a class if the clone is expanded.

abundance,v_gene,j_gene,d_gene,CDR3nt,CDR3aa
.,TRBV11-2,TRBJ2-2,TRBD1,TGTGCCAGCAGCTTAGTACAGGGGGCGCAGGGCGGGGAGCTGTTTTTT,CASSLVQGAQGGELFF
.,TRBV7-9,TRBJ1-1,.,TGTGCCAGCAGCTTAATAACAAATCCGAACACTGAAGCTTTCTTT,CASSLITNPNTEAFF
.,TRBV7-9,TRBJ1-2,.,TGTGCCAGCAGCTTAACGGGGGGAATGGATGGCTACACCTTC,CASSLTGGMDGYTF
.,TRBV7-2,TRBJ2-2,TRBD2,TGTGCCAGCAGCTTAACTAGCGGGGCGAACACCGGGGAGCTGTTTTTT,CASSLTSGANTGELFF
.,TRBV4-1,TRBJ1-3,.,TGCGCCAGCCATGCAGTAGGGCTTGGAAACACCATATATTTT,CASHAVGLGNTIYF
once,TRBV19,TRBJ2-4,.,TGTGCCAGCACTACGGACGGAGCTCTAGCCAAAAACATTCAGTACTTC,CASTTDGALAKNIQYF
.,TRBV6-6,TRBJ1-1,TRBD1,TGTGCCACCCCGACAGGGGCAGGCACTGAAGCTTTCTTT,CATPTGAGTEAFF
.,TRBV27,TRBJ2-7,TRBD2,TGTGCCAGCAGGGAGCGTGGACTAGCGGCTCTCTACGAGCAGTACTTC,CASRERGLAALYEQYF
.,TRBV7-9,TRBJ1-1,.,TGTGCCAGCAGCTCTCGAAGGGGACTAGACACTGAAGCTTTCTTT,CASSSRRGLDTEAFF
.,TRBV29-1,TRBJ2-1,.,TGCAGCGTTTCTGGGGGGAACTCCTACAATGAGCAGTTCTTC,CSVSGGNSYNEQFF
few,TRBV15,TRBJ2-5,.,TGTGCCACCAGCAGAGATCTGGCGGTACAGGGAGAGACCCAGTACTTC,CATSRDLAVQGETQYF
.,TRBV28,TRBJ2-7,TRBD2,TGTGCCAGCAGCTCTAGCTCGGGGGGGCTAGCGGGTTCCTACGAGCAGTACTTC,CASSSSSGGLAGSYEQYF
.,TRBV28,TRBJ2-5,.,TGTGCCAGCAGCCAAGGAAAAGAGACCCAGTACTTC,CASSQGKETQYF
.,TRBV7-2,TRBJ1-1,.,TGTGCCAGCAGCTTTACGGCGGGATTGGGTGCTTTCTTT,CASSFTAGLGAFF
.,TRBV9,TRBJ2-2,TRBD2,TGTGCCAGCAGCGGGGGACTAGCGGCCGACACCGGGGAGCTGTTTTTT,CASSGGLAADTGELFF
.,TRBV28,TRBJ1-1,.,TGTGCCAGCGGGGTGGGGGTGATCACTGAAGCTTTCTTT,CASGVGVITEAFF
.,TRBV5-1,TRBJ2-3,TRBD1,TGCGCCAGCAGCCTCGGGACAGCCGAAGGTACGCAGTATTTT,CASSLGTAEGTQYF
.,TRBV4-3,TRBJ2-1,TRBD2,TGCGCCAGCAGCCAAGAATACGGACTAGGCCCAATCAATGAGCAGTTCTTC,CASSQEYGLGPINEQFF
.,TRBV6-1,TRBJ1-1,TRBD1,TGTGCCAGCAGTATAACAGGGGGCTTGAACACTGAAGCTTTCTTT,CASSITGGLNTEAFF
few,TRBV5-4,TRBJ2-2,.,TGTGCCAGCAGCCAAGGAGGGTCGGACGGGGAGCTGTTTTTT,CASSQGGSDGELFF
.,TRBV14,TRBJ1-3,TRBD1,TGTGCCAGCAGCCAAATACAGGGGGCTGGAAACACCATATATTTT,CASSQIQGAGNTIYF
.,TRBV6-1,TRBJ2-6,.,TGTGCCAGCTCGGAAGGCGGGGGGGCCAACGTCCTGACTTTC,CASSEGGGANVLTF
.,TRBV6-1,TRBJ2-2,.,TGTGCCAGCAGTGCCCAACTAGTTTCCGGGGAGCTGTTTTTT,CASSAQLVSGELFF
.,TRBV6-1,TRBJ2-5,.,TGTGCCAGCAGGGACCCAAGCGGCACCCAAGAGACCCAGTACTTC,CASRDPSGTQETQYF
.,TRBV29-1,TRBJ1-2,.,TGCAGCGTTGAAGAGGGGACCTACTATGGCTACACCTTC,CSVEEGTYYGYTF
.,TRBV18,TRBJ2-3,.,TGTGCCAGCTCACCAGGTCTCCCGGAGGGCACAGATACGCAGTATTTT,CASSPGLPEGTDTQYF
.,TRBV7-2,TRBJ2-5,.,TGTGCCAGCAGCTGGGAGGGGGCCCCAACGCCGGCCCTGGGGACCCAGTACTTC,CASSWEGAPTPALGTQYF